The T cell receptor beta chain described here comes from a study of T cells in Graves' hyperthyroidism and ophthalmopathy. Trimming removed 4 bases from V and 4 bases from J, with 16 bases in between. The CDR3 runs to 15 residues. Germline V gene data show CDR1 as SEHNR and CDR2 as FQNEAQ (reference sequence). Template material for amplifying TCR beta CDR3 regions consisted of RNA transcripts. HTBI primers drove first-round RT-PCR of the TCR CDR3. TCRdb re-derived calls from the multiplex PCR reads in MiXCR, one entry per CDR3 protein. The table records over 500,000 distinct CDR3 sequences, 46% of them present only once.

The chain links TRBV7-9 to TRBJ1-1; D possibly corresponds to TRBD1 (5 bases). The receptor was derived from an adult woman with Graves' disease, either hyperthyroidism or ophthalmopathy (not recorded which). The sample taken for sequencing was peripheral blood or thyroid tissue (not recorded which). CDR3 region: CASSSAGGWSTEAFF. CDR3 nucleotide sequence: TGTGCCAGCAGCTCGGCCGGGGGGTGGTCCACTGAAGCTTTCTTT.